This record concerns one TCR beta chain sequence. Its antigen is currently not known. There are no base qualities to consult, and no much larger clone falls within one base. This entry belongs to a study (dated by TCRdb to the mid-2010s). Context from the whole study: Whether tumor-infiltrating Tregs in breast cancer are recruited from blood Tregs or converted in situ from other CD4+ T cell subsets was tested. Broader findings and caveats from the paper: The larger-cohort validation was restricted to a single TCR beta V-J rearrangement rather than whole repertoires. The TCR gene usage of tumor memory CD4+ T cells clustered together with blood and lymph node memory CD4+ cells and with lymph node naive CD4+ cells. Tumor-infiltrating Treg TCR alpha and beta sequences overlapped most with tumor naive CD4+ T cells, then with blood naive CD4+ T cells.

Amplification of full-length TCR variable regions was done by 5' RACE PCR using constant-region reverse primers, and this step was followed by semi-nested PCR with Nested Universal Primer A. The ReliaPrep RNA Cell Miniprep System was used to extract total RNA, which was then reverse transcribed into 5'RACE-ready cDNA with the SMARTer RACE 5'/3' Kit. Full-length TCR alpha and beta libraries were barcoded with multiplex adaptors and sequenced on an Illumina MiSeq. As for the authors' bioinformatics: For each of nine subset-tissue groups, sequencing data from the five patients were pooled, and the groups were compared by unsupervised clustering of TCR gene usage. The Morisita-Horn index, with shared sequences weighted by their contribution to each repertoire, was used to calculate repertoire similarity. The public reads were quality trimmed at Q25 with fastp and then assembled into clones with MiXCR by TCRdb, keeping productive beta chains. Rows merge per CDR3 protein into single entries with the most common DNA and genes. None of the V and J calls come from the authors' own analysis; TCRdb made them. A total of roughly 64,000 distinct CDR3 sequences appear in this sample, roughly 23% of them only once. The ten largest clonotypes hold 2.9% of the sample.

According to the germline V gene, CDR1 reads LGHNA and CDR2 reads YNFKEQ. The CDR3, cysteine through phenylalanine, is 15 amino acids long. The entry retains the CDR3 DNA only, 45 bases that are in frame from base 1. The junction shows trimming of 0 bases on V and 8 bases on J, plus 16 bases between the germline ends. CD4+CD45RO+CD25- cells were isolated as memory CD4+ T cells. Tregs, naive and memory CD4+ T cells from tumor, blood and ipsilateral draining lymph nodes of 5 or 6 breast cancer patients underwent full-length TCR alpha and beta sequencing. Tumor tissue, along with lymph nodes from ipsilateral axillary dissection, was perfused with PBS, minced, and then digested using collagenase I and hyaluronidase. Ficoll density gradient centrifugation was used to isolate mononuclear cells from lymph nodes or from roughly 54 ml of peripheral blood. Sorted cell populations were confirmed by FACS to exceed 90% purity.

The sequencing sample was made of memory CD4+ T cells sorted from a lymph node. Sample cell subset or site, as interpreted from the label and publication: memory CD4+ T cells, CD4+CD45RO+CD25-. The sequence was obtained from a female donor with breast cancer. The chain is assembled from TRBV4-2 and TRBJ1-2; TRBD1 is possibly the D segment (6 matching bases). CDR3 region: CASSQDRNRERGYTF. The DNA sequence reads TGTGCCAGCAGCCAAGATCGTAACAGGGAGAGGGGCTACACCTTC.